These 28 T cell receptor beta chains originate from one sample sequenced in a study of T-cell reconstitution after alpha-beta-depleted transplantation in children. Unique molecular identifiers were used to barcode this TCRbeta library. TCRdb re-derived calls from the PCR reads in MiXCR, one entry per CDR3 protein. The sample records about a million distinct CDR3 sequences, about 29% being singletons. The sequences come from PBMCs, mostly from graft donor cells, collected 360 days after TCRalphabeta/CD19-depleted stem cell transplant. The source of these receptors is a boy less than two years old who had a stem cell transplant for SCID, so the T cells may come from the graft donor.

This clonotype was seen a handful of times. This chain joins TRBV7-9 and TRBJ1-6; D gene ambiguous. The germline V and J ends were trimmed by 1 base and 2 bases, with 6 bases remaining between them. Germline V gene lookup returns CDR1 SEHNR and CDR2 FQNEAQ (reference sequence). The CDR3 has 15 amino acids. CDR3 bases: TGTGCCAGCAGCTTAGGGGAGGCCTATAATTCACCCCTCCACTTT. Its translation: CASSLGEAYNSPLHF.

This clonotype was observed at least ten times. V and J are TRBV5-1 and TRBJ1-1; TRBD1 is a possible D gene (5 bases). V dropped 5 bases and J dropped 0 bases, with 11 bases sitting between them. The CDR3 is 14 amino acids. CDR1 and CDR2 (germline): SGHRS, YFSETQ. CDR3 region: CASSRLGVNTEAFF. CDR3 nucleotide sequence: TGCGCCAGCAGTCGGCTGGGGGTGAACACTGAAGCTTTCTTT.

In nucleotides, the CDR3 is TGCAGTGCTTTCGGGACTAGCGGGTACAATGAGCAGTTCTTC. Its protein product is CSAFGTSGYNEQFF. The chain uses TRBV20-1 and TRBJ2-1, with 12 bases that match TRBD2. This CDR3 comprises 14 residues. Trimming at V came to 5 bases and at J to 4 bases, leaving 3 bases not matched to a gene. CDR1 is DFQATT and CDR2 is SNEGSKA in the germline V gene (reference sequence).

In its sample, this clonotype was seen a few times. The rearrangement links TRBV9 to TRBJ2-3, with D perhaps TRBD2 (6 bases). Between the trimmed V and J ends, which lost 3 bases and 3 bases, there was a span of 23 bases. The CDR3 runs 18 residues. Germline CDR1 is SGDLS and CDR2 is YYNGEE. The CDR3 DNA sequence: TGTGCCAGCAGCGCCCGGCCGGGGTATCGGGGGAAGACAGATACGCAGTATTTT. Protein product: CASSARPGYRGKTDTQYF.

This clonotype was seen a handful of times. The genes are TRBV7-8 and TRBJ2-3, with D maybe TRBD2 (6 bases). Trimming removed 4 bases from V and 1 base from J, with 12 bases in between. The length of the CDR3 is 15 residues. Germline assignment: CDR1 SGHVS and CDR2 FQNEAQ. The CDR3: CASSSLAQRTDTQYF. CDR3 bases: TGTGCCAGCAGCTCCCTAGCGCAACGCACAGATACGCAGTATTTT.

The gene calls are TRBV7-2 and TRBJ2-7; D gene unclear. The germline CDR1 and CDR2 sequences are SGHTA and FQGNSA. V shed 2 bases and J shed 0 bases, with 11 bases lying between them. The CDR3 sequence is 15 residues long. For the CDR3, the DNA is TGTGCCAGCAGCTTATACACGGTTGGCTCCTACGAGCAGTACTTC. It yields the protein CASSLYTVGSYEQYF.

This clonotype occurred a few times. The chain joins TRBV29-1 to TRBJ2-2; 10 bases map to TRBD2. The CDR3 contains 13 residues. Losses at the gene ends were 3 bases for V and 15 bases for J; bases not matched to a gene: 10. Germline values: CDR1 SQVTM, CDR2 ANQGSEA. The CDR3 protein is CSVDDLAGAGMFF. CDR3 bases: TGCAGCGTTGATGACCTAGCGGGGGCTGGGATGTTTTTT.

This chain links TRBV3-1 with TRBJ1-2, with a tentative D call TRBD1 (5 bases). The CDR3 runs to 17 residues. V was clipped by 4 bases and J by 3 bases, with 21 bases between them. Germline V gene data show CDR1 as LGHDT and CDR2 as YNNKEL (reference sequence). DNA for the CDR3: TGTGCCAGCAGCCGAAGAGATCCCAGGGCGAGAGACTATGGCTACACCTTC. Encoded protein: CASSRRDPRARDYGYTF.

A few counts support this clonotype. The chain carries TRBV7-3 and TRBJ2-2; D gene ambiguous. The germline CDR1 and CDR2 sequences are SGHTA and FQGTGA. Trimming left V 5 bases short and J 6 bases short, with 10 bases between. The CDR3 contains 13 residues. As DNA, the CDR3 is TGTGCCAGCAGCGTAGGGTTTCCCGGGGAGCTGTTTTTT. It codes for CASSVGFPGELFF.

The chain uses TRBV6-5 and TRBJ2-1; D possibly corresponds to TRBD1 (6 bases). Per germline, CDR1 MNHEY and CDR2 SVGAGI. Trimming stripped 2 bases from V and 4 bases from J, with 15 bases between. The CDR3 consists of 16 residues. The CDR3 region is CASSYGAGDAYNEQFF. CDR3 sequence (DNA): TGTGCCAGCAGTTACGGGGCAGGGGACGCTTACAATGAGCAGTTCTTC.

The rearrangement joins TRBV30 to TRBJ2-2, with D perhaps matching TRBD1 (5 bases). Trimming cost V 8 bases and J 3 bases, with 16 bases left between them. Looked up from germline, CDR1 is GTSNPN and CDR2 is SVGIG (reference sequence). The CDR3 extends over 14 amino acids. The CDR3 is CAHQGRVDTGELFF. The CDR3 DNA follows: TGTGCCCATCAGGGAAGGGTCGACACCGGGGAGCTGTTTTTT.

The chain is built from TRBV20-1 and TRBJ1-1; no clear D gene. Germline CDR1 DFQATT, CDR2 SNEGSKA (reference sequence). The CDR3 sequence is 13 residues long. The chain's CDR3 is CSVASSGNTEAFF. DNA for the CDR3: TGCAGCGTAGCCTCTTCGGGGAACACTGAAGCTTTCTTT.

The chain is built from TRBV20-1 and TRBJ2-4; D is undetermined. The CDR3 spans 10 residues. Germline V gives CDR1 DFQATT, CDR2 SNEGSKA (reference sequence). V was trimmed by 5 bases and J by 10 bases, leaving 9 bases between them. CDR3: CSARMSIQYF. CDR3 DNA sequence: TGCAGTGCTCGAATGTCTATTCAGTACTTC.

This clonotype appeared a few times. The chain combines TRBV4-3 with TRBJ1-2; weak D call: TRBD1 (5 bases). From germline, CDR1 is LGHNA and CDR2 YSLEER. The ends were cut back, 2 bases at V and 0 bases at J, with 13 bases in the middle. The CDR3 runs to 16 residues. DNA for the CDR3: TGCGCCAGCAGCCAAACGGGGGTACTAGCTAACTATGGCTACACCTTC. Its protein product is CASSQTGVLANYGYTF.

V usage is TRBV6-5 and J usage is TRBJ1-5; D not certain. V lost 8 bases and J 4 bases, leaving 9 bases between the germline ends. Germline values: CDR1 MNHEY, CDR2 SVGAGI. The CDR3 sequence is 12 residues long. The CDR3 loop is CASGPRNQPQHF. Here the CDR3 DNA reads TGTGCCAGCGGGCCGAGGAATCAGCCCCAGCATTTT.

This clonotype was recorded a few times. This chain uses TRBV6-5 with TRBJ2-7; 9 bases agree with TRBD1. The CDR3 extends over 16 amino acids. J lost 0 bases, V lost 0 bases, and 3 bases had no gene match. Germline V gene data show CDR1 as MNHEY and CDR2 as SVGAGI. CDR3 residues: CASSYSGTGLSYEQYF. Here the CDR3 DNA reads TGTGCCAGCAGTTACTCCGGGACAGGGCTCTCCTACGAGCAGTACTTC.

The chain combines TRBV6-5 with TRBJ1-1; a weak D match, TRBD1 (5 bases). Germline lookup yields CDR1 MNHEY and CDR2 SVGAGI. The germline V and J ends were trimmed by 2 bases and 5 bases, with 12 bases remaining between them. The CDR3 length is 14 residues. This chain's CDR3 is CASSYEGQYTEAFF. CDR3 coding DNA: TGTGCCAGCAGTTACGAGGGGCAGTATACTGAAGCTTTCTTT.

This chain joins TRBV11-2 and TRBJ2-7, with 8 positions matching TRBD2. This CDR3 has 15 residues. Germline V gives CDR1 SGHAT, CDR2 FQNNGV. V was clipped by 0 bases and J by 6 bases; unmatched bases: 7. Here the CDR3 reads CASSLEGLDFGEQYF. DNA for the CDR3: TGTGCCAGCAGCTTAGAGGGACTAGATTTCGGCGAGCAGTACTTC.

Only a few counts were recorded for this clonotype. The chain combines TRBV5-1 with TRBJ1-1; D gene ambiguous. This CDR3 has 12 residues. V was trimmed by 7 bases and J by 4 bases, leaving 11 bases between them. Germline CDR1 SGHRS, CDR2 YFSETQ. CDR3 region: CASRGISTEAFF. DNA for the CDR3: TGCGCCAGCCGAGGGATAAGCACTGAAGCTTTCTTT.

The CDR3, as DNA: TGCGCCAGCAGCTTGTCGTTCCCGAACACCGGGGAGCTGTTTTTT. Translation gives CASSLSFPNTGELFF. The chain uses TRBV5-1 and TRBJ2-2, with D unresolved. V was pared by 1 base and J by 0 bases, with 7 bases between. CDR1 is SGHRS, CDR2 YFSETQ, per germline. The CDR3 is made up of 15 amino acids.

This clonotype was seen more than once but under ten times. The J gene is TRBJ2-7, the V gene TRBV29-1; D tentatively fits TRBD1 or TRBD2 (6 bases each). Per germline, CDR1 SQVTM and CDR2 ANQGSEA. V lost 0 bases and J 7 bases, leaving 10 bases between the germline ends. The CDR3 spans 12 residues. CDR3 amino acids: CSVEEGGVEQYF. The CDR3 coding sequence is TGCAGCGTTGAAGAGGGGGGCGTTGAGCAGTACTTC.

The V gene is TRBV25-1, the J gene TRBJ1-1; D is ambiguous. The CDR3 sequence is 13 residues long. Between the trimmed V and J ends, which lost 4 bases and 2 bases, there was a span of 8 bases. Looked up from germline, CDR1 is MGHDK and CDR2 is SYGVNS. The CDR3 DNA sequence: TGTGCCAGCAGTGCAACTTCAAACACTGAAGCTTTCTTT. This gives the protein CASSATSNTEAFF.

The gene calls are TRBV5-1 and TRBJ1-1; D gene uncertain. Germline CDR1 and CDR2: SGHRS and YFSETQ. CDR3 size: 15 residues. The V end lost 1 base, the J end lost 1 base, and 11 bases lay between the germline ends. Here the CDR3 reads CASSLSRQTNTEAFF. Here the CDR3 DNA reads TGCGCCAGCAGCTTGAGTAGGCAGACGAACACTGAAGCTTTCTTT.

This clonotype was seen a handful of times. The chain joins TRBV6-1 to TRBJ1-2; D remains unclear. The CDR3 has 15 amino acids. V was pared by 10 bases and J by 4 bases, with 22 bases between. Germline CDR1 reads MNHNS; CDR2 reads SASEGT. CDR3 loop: CATARTLTGSYGYTF. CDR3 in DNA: TGTGCCACCGCCCGGACTCTCACGGGTAGCTATGGCTACACCTTC.

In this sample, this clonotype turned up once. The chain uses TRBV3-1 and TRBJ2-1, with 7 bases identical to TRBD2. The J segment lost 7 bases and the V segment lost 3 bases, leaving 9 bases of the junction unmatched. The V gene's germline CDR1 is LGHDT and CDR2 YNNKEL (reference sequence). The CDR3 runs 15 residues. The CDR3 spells CASSQGAGNRNEQFF. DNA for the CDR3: TGTGCCAGCAGCCAGGGAGCGGGGAATCGGAATGAGCAGTTCTTC.

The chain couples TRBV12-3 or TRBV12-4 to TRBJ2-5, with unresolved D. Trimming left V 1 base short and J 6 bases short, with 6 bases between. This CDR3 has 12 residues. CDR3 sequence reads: CASSLDSQTQYF. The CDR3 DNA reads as TGTGCCAGCAGTTTAGACAGCCAGACCCAGTACTTC.

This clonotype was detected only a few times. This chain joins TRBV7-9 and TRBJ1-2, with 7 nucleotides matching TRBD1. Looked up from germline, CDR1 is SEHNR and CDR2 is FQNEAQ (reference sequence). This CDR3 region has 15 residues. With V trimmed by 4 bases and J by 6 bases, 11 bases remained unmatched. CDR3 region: CASSSMTGLRDGYTF. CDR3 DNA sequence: TGTGCCAGCAGCTCTATGACAGGGCTGCGGGATGGCTACACCTTC.

The CDR3 bases are TGTGCCACTCTAACGACAGGGGCGAGGCCTGAAGCTTTCTTT. As protein: CATLTTGARPEAFF. This chain joins TRBV10-3 and TRBJ1-1; TRBD1 matches at 8 bases. This CDR3 has 14 amino acids. Germline CDR1 ENHRY, CDR2 SYGVKD. J lost 6 bases, V lost 10 bases, and 13 bases had no gene match.